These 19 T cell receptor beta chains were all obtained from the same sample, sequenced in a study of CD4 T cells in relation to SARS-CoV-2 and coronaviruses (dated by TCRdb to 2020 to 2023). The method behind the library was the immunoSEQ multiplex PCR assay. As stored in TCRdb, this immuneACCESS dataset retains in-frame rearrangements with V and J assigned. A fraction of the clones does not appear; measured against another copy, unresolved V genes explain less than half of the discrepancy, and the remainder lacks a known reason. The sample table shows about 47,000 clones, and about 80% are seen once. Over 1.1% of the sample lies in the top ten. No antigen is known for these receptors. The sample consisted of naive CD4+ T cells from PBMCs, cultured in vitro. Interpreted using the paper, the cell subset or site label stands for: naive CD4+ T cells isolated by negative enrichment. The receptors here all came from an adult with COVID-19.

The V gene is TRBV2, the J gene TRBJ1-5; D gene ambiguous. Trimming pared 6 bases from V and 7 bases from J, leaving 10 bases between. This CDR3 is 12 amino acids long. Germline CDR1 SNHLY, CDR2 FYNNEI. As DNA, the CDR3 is TGTGCCAGCAGCTATAGGCCCCAGCCCCAGCATTTT. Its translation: CASSYRPQPQHF. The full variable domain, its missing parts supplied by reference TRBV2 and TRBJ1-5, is EPEVTQTPSHQVTQMGQEVILRCVPISNHLYFYWYRQILGQKVEFLVSFYNNEISEKSEIFDDQFSVERPDGSNFTLKIRSTKLEDSAMYFCASSYRPQPQHFGDGTRLSIL.

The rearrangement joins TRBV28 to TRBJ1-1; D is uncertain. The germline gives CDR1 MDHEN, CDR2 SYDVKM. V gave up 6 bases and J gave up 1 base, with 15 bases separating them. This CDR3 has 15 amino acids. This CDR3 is CASSLLSAQNTEAFF. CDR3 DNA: TGTGCCAGCAGCCTTCTTTCAGCCCAGAACACTGAAGCTTTCTTT.

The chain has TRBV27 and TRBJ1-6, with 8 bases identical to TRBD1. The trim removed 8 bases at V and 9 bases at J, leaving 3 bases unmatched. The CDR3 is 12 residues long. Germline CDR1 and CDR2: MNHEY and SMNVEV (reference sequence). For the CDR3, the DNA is TGTGCCAGCGGACAGGGTTTTTCACCCCTCCACTTT. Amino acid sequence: CASGQGFSPLHF.

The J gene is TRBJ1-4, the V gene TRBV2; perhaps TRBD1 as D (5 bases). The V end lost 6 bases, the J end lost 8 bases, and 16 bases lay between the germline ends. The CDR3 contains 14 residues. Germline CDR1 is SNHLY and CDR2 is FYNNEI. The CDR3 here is CASSAGTGGEKLFF. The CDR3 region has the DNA TGTGCCAGCAGCGCCGGGACTGGAGGCGAAAAACTGTTTTTT.

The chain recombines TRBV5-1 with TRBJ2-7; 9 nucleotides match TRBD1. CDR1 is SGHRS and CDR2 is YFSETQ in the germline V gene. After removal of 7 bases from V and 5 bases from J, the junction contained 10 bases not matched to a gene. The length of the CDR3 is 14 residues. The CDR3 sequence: CASSNPQGANEQYF. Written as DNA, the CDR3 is TGCGCCAGCTCCAACCCACAGGGGGCGAACGAGCAGTACTTC.

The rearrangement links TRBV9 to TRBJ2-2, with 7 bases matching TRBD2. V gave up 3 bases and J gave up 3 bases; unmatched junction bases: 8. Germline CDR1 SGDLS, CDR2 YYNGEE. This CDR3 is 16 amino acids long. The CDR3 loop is CASSATPGLHTGELFF. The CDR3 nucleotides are TGTGCCAGCAGCGCCACCCCGGGACTACACACCGGGGAGCTGTTTTTT.

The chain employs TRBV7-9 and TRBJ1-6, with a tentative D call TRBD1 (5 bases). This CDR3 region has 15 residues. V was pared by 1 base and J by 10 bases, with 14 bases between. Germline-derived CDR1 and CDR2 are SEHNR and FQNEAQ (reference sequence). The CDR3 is CASSLGGTDRSPLHF. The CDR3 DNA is TGTGCCAGCAGCTTAGGCGGGACGGACCGATCACCCCTCCACTTT.

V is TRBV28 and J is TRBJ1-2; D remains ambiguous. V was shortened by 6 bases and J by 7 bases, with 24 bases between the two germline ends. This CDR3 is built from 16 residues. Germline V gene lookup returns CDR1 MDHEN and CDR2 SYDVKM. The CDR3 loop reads CASSLRVSLALRGYTF. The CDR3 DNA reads TGTGCCAGCAGCCTTCGAGTTTCTCTCGCCCTCCGTGGCTACACCTTC.

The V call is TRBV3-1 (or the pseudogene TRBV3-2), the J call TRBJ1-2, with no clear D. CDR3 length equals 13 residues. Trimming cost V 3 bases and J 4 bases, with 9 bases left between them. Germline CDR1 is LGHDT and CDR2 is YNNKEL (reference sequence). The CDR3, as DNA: TGTGCCAGCAGCCAGGCAGTCTTCTATGGCTACACCTTC. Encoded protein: CASSQAVFYGYTF.

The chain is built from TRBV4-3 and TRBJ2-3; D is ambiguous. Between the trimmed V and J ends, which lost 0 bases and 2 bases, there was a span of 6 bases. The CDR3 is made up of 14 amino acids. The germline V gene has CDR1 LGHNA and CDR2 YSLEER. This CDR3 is CASSQDRITDTQYF. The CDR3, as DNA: TGCGCCAGCAGCCAAGATCGGATCACAGATACGCAGTATTTT.

For the CDR3, the DNA is TGTGCCAGCAGCCCCGACACCCCGGTTTCCGAGCAGTACTTC. Protein: CASSPDTPVSEQYF. J is TRBJ2-7 and V is TRBV6-6; D remains unclear. This CDR3 contains 14 residues. Between the trimmed V and J ends, which lost 6 bases and 6 bases, there was a span of 18 bases. Germline V CDR1 and CDR2: MNHNY, SVGAGI (reference sequence).

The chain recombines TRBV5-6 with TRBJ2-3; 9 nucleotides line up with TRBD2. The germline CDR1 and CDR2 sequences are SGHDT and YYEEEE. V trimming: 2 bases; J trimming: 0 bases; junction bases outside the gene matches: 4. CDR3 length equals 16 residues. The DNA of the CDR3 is TGTGCCAGCAGCTTCCGGGCGGGAGGGAGCACAGATACGCAGTATTTT. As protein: CASSFRAGGSTDTQYF.

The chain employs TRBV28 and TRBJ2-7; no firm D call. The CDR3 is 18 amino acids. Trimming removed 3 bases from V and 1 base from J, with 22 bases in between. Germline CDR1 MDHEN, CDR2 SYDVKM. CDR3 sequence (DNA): TGTGCCAGCAGTTTCCCTAGTCGGGCACCCGTAACTTCCTACGAGCAGTACTTC. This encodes CASSFPSRAPVTSYEQYF.

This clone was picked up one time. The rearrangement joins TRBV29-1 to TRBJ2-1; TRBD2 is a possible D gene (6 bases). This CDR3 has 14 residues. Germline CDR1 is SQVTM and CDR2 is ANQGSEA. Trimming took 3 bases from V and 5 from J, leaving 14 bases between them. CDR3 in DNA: TGCAGCGTTGATAGGACTAATACAAACAATGAGCAGTTCTTC. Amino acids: CSVDRTNTNNEQFF.

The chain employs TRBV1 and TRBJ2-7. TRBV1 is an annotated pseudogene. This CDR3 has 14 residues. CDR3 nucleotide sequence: TGCACCAGCAGTCAATTGGGGATCGTATACGAGCAGTACTTC. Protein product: CTSSQLGIVYEQYF.

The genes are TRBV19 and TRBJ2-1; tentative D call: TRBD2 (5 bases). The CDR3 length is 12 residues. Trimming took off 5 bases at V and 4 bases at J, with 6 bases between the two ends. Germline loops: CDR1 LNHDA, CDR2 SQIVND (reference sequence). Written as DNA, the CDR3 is TGTGCCAGTAGTCCGGGGTACAATGAGCAGTTCTTC. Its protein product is CASSPGYNEQFF.

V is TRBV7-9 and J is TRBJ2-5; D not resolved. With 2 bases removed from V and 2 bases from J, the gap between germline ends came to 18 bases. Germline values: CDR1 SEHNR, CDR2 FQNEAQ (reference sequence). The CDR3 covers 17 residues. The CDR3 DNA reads TGTGCCAGCAGCTTATTTGGCATGGCAGTCCCACAAGAGACCCAGTACTTC. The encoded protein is CASSLFGMAVPQETQYF.

CDR3: CASSFRDRKNIQYF. CDR3 bases: TGTGCCAGCAGTTTTCGGGACAGGAAAAACATTCAGTACTTC. The rearrangement joins TRBV28 to TRBJ2-4; TRBD1 matches 8 bases. Germline V gene sequence: CDR1 MDHEN, CDR2 SYDVKM. The CDR3 covers 14 residues. J lost 4 bases, V lost 3 bases, and 2 bases had no gene match.

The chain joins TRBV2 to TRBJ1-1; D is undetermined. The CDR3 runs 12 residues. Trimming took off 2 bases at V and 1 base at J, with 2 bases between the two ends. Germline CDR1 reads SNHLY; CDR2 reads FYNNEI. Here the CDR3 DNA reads TGTGCCAGCAGTGAACAGAACACTGAAGCTTTCTTT. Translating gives CASSEQNTEAFF.